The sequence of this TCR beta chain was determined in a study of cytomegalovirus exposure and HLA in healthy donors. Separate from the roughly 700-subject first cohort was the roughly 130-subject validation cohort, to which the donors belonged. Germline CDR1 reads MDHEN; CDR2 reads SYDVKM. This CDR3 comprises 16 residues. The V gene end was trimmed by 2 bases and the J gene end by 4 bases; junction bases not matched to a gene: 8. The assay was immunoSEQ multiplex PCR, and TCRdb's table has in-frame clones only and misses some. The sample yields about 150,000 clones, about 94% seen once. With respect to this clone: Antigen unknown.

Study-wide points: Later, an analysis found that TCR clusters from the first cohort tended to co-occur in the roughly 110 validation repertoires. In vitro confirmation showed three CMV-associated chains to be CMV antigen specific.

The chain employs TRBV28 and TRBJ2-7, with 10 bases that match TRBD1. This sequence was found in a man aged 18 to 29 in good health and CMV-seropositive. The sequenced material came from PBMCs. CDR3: CASSLPGTGVGYEQYF. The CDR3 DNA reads TGTGCCAGCAGTTTACCCGGGACAGGGGTTGGTTACGAGCAGTACTTC.